The 13 T cell receptor beta chains presented below share a single source sample, sequenced in a study of blood T cell repertoires in COVID-19. This table comes from immunoSEQ multiplex PCR, and its TCRdb copy is limited to in-frame clones, with some not included. The sample carries some 210,000 clones, 90% to 95% recorded once. Sequencing was performed on peripheral blood. The receptor source for this set is a man aged 30-40 years with acute or convalescent COVID-19.

This clone was seen just once. J is TRBJ2-7 and V is TRBV5-6; no firm D call. CDR1 is SGHDT and CDR2 is YYEEEE in the germline V gene. The CDR3 is made up of 9 amino acids. Trimming removed 10 bases at V and 6 bases at J, with 8 bases between. CDR3: CAQPSEQYF. The DNA for the CDR3 is TGTGCCCAGCCTAGCGAGCAGTACTTC.

This chain connects TRBV6-8 to TRBJ2-6; no clear D. Germline V lookup: CDR1 MNHGY, CDR2 SAAAGT. The CDR3 runs 18 residues. Deletions cut 2 bases from V and 0 bases from J, with 14 bases between. The CDR3, as DNA: TGTGCCAGCAGTTACCGTCGAGCCCACTTCTCTGGGGCCAACGTCCTGACTTTC. The encoded protein is CASSYRRAHFSGANVLTF.

J is TRBJ2-5 and V is TRBV30, with 12 bases lining up with TRBD2. The ends lost 7 bases at V and 1 base at J; junction bases unmatched: 7. Germline assignment: CDR1 GTSNPN and CDR2 SVGIG (reference sequence). The CDR3 spans 15 residues. The CDR3 is CALTGLAGSQETQYF. DNA for the CDR3: TGTGCCTTAACAGGACTAGCGGGATCCCAAGAGACCCAGTACTTC.

The chain couples TRBV5-1 to TRBJ2-3; TRBD2 might be the D (6 bases). The CDR3 is 14 amino acids. Germline CDR1 is SGHRS and CDR2 is YFSETQ. The V end lost 3 bases, the J end lost 6 bases, and 14 bases lay between the germline ends. The CDR3 DNA follows: TGCGCCAGCAGCTCCGGAGGGTTTACGGATACGCAGTATTTT. The encoded protein is CASSSGGFTDTQYF.

This clone was detected only once. This sequence joins TRBV5-1 and TRBJ2-4; 7 bases agree with TRBD2. The CDR3 has 13 residues. V dropped 0 bases and J dropped 9; count of bases not matched to a gene: 3. Germline values: CDR1 SGHRS, CDR2 YFSETQ. CDR3 loop: CASSLGLASIQYF. CDR3 coding DNA: TGCGCCAGCAGCTTGGGACTAGCAAGCATTCAGTACTTC.

V is TRBV28 and J is TRBJ2-6; no definite D call. CDR1 MDHEN and CDR2 SYDVKM come from the germline V gene. This CDR3 has 18 amino acids. The V end was cut by 7 bases, the J end by 1 base, with 20 bases between. The CDR3 DNA sequence: TGTGCCAGCACCCCCTCGGGTACACTTTGGTCTGGGGCCAACGTCCTGACTTTC. Its protein is CASTPSGTLWSGANVLTF.

The V and J genes are TRBV28 and TRBJ2-7, with D possibly being TRBD1 (5 bases). This CDR3 region has 14 residues. Germline CDR1 MDHEN, CDR2 SYDVKM. Trimming stripped 5 bases from V and 0 bases from J, with 11 bases between. CDR3 in amino acids: CASSLGLPSYEQYF. The CDR3 DNA sequence: TGTGCCAGCAGTCTGGGGCTACCCTCCTACGAGCAGTACTTC.

This sequence joins TRBV28 and TRBJ1-2; 10 bases are shared with TRBD1. The CDR3 spans 15 residues. Trimming took 4 bases from V and 7 from J; bases not matched to a gene: 9. Germline CDR1 is MDHEN and CDR2 is SYDVKM. The CDR3 sequence: CASSSQGTGAGGYTF. The CDR3 DNA reads as TGTGCCAGCAGTTCTCAAGGGACAGGGGCCGGTGGCTACACCTTC.

The chain uses TRBV27 and TRBJ1-1, with D possibly being TRBD1 (5 bases). This CDR3 is built from 12 residues. Trimming pared 5 bases from V and 11 bases from J, leaving 15 bases between. The germline CDR1 and CDR2 sequences are MNHEY and SMNVEV (reference sequence). Written as DNA, the CDR3 is TGTGCCAGCAGTACAAACAGGTTGGGGGCTTTCTTT. Amino acid sequence: CASSTNRLGAFF.

This rearrangement joins TRBV5-8 to TRBJ1-5, with D unresolved. Deletions cut 2 bases from V and 0 bases from J, with 21 bases between. The CDR3 runs to 19 residues. Germline V lookup: CDR1 SGHTS, CDR2 YDEGEE. Here the CDR3 DNA reads TGTGCCAGCAGCTTAATAATGGTGTACGGGGTAAATAGCAATCAGCCCCAGCATTTT. Its translation: CASSLIMVYGVNSNQPQHF.

The chain recombines TRBV28 with TRBJ2-6; D remains unclear. The CDR3 is 14 amino acids. Per germline, CDR1 MDHEN and CDR2 SYDVKM. V lost 8 bases to trimming and J lost 2 bases, with 10 bases between them. CDR3 in DNA: TGTGCCAGCTGTAAGAGGACTGGGGCCAACGTCCTGACTTTC. Residues: CASCKRTGANVLTF.

V gene TRBV7-6 combines with J gene TRBJ1-1; TRBD1 matches 7 bases. This CDR3 comprises 16 residues. V lost 5 bases and J lost 0; bases outside the gene matches: 9. CDR1 SGHVS and CDR2 FNYEAQ come from the germline V gene. The CDR3 region has the DNA TGTGCCAGCAGCCCTCGACAGACAGGGCTGAACACTGAAGCTTTCTTT. This codes for CASSPRQTGLNTEAFF.

The sample holds one count of this clone. This chain connects TRBV6-5 to TRBJ1-4; 8 bases fit TRBD1. The V gene's germline CDR1 is MNHEY and CDR2 SVGAGI. The CDR3 extends over 16 amino acids. The ends lost 4 bases at V and 10 bases at J; junction bases unmatched: 14. This chain's CDR3 is CASSSGTGPSRRKLFF. The CDR3 DNA follows: TGTGCCAGCAGTTCCGGGACAGGACCTTCAAGGAGAAAACTGTTTTTT.